This T cell receptor (beta chain) was sequenced during a study of shared clonotypes between healthy human individuals. Assay used: immunoSEQ multiplex PCR; TCRdb lists only in-frame clones, some missing. The sample includes some 2 million clones, roughly 96% seen only once; the top ten take 0.13%. This CDR3 spans 15 amino acids. With V trimmed by 7 bases and J by 6 bases, 6 bases remained unmatched. Germline V gene lookup returns CDR1 MDHEN and CDR2 SYDVKM. This clone was counted a single time. The sequencing input was naive CD4+ T cells sorted from blood. Regarding subset: CD45RA+ positively selected. The genes are TRBV28 and TRBJ1-4; 12 bases align to TRBD1. The source is a man between 18 and 35 years old in good health. The CDR3 bases are TGTGCCAGCATCCCTAGGGACAGGGGGCATGAAAAACTGTTTTTT. It specifies CASIPRDRGHEKLFF.